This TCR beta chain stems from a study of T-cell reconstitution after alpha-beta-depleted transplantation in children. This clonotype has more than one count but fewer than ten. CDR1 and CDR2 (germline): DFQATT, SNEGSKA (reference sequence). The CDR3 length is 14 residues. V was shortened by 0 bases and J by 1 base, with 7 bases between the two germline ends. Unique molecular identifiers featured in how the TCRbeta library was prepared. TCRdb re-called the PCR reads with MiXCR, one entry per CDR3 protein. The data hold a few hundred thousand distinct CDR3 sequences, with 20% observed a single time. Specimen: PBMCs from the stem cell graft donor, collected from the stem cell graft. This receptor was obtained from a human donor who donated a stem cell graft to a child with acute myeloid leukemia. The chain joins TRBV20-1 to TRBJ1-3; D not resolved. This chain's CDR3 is CSARERVSGNTIYF. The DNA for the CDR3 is TGCAGTGCTAGAGAAAGGGTTTCTGGAAACACCATATATTTT.